This is a list of T cell receptor beta chains from one sample in a study of control samples from healthy donors and cancer patients. The method was immunoSEQ multiplex PCR; TCRdb's version includes in-frame clones alone and lacks a portion of them. This table holds 70,000 to 90,000 clones, about 93% found once. Sequenced input: blood. The receptors were gathered from a middle-aged woman in good health. Both conserved end residues are part of each CDR3. A D gene is named only where the DNA matches it firmly. Rows may omit the clone size; those that give it use once, few, many or a size class.

TRBD2	TRBV5-1	TRBJ2-2	-	TGCGCCAGCAGCGACACCGGGACTAGGGACACCGGGGAGCTGTTTTTT	CASSDTGTRDTGELFF
-	TRBV3-1/TRBV3-2	TRBJ2-1	-	TGTGCCAGCAGACATAGACAGTCAACCTACAATGAGCAGTTCTTC	CASRHRQSTYNEQFF
TRBD1	TRBV5-1	TRBJ1-1	-	TGCGCCAGCAGCGCCGGGACAGGATTAAGTTTTGGAGCTTTCTTT	CASSAGTGLSFGAFF
-	TRBV10-2	TRBJ2-5	-	TGCGCCACCGGAGAGGCGGGGAGAGAGACCCAGTACTTC	CATGEAGRETQYF
-	TRBV29-1	TRBJ2-1	-	TGCAGCGCCTTCCTGTTTCAAACCGCCTCCAGTGAGCAGTTCTTC	CSAFLFQTASSEQFF
-	TRBV7-4	TRBJ2-7	-	TGTGCCAGCAGCCCCCCCCTAAGGAACGAGCAGTACTTC	CASSPPLRNEQYF
-	TRBV21-1	TRBJ2-1	-	TGTGCCAGCAGCAATTCGAGGCTGATCGACAGCCAGGAAGGTGAAACGAACGTAAGCAATGAGCAGTTCTTC	CASSNSRLIDSQEGETNVSNEQFF
-	TRBV4-2	TRBJ1-2	-	TGTGCCAGCAGCCAAGATTATCCAGATTACTATGGCTACACCTTC	CASSQDYPDYYGYTF
TRBD2	TRBV3-1/TRBV3-2	TRBJ2-3	-	TGTGCCAGCAGCCAACTCTTGGGAGGGGCAGATACGCAGTATTTT	CASSQLLGGADTQYF
TRBD2	TRBV19	TRBJ2-7	-	TGTGCCAGTAGTCTTAGCGGGGGGGCCTACGAGCAGTACTTC	CASSLSGGAYEQYF
-	TRBV27	TRBJ1-2	-	TGTGCCAGCAGTCCAGAATACGAAAGCTATGGCTACACCTTC	CASSPEYESYGYTF
TRBD2	TRBV19	TRBJ2-7	-	TGTGCCAGTAGTTCTAGCGGGGGGCCGTTCGAGCAGTACTTC	CASSSSGGPFEQYF
TRBD1	TRBV19	TRBJ1-3	few	TGTGCCAGTAGCGACAGGGGGCTGGAAAACACCATATATTTT	CASSDRGLENTIYF
TRBD2	TRBV2	TRBJ2-4	-	TGTGCCAGCAGTGGGGAGGGAGCAATAGCCAAAAACATTCAGTACTTC	CASSGEGAIAKNIQYF
-	TRBV6-5	TRBJ1-6	-	TGTGCCAGCAGTTACTACGGCCATCAGCTTTCACCCCTCCACTTT	CASSYYGHQLSPLHF
TRBD2	TRBV11-3	TRBJ2-1	-	TGTGCCAGCAGCTTAGGGAGCGGGAACTTCTACAATGAGCAGTTCTTC	CASSLGSGNFYNEQFF
-	TRBV9	TRBJ2-7	once	TGTGCCAGCAGCGTAGGGCAGGCAGCCTACGAGCAGTACTTC	CASSVGQAAYEQYF
TRBD2	TRBV6-5	TRBJ2-5	-	TGTGCCAGCAGGCGACTAGCGGGAGTGCAAGAGACCCAGTACTTC	CASRRLAGVQETQYF
-	TRBV2	TRBJ2-1	-	TGTGCCAGCGGGGACCTAAGCTCCTACAATGAGCAGTTCTTC	CASGDLSSYNEQFF
-	TRBV2	TRBJ1-6	-	TGTGCCAGCAGTGAAGCGGAACCGGGCTCCTATAATTCACCCCTCCACTTT	CASSEAEPGSYNSPLHF
-	TRBV19	TRBJ1-2	-	TGTGCCAGTAGTATAGCAGGGCTCCCCTATGGCTACACCTTC	CASSIAGLPYGYTF
-	TRBV11-2	TRBJ1-6	-	TGTGCCAGCAGCTTACTTCGGACTGGAAATTCACCCCTCCACTTT	CASSLLRTGNSPLHF
TRBD1	TRBV4-2	TRBJ2-1	-	TGTGCCAGCAGCCAAGATCCGGGACAGGGTTCACATGAGCAGTTCTTC	CASSQDPGQGSHEQFF
TRBD1	TRBV28	TRBJ1-6	-	TGTGCCAGCAGTTTTACCCGGACAGGGGGCAATTCACCCCTCCACTTT	CASSFTRTGGNSPLHF
-	TRBV3-1/TRBV3-2	TRBJ1-4	-	TGTGCCAGCAGCCGTCTTAATGAAAAACTGTTTTTT	CASSRLNEKLFF
-	TRBV12-3/TRBV12-4	TRBJ1-2	once	TGTGCCAGCAGTTTAGGGCACTATGGCTACACCTTC	CASSLGHYGYTF
TRBD2	TRBV19	TRBJ2-3	-	TGTGCCAGTAGTCTGGGACTAGCGGGGGGTCGAGATACGCAGTATTTT	CASSLGLAGGRDTQYF
-	TRBV5-1	TRBJ1-2	-	TGCGCCAGCAGCTTGGAGTGGGGGCCTCACTATGGCTACACCTTC	CASSLEWGPHYGYTF
TRBD1	TRBV10-3	TRBJ2-7	-	TGTGCCATCAGTGACCGATCCGGGACAGGGTCCTCCGAGCAGTACTTC	CAISDRSGTGSSEQYF
TRBD2	TRBV18	TRBJ2-1	-	TGTGCCAGCTACCTGAGCGGGGGGGCCTATGAGCAGTTCTTC	CASYLSGGAYEQFF
TRBD2	TRBV19	TRBJ2-2	-	TGTGCCAGTATCGCCAGCGGGAGACGGACCGGGGAGCTGTTTTTT	CASIASGRRTGELFF
-	TRBV5-1	TRBJ1-1	-	TGCGCCAGCAGCCCCGCTGGGGGTGGTACTGAAGCTTTCTTT	CASSPAGGGTEAFF
-	TRBV2	TRBJ2-1	-	TGTGCCAGCTCCAGCGTAGCCTACAATGAGCAGTTCTTC	CASSSVAYNEQFF
TRBD1	TRBV7-2	TRBJ1-2	-	TGTGCCAGCAGCACCGTGACAGGGTTCGGCTACACCTTC	CASSTVTGFGYTF
-	TRBV7-3	TRBJ2-2	-	TGTGCCAGCAGCCGGACTCAGATGGGGCTGGCCGGGGAGCTGTTTTTT	CASSRTQMGLAGELFF
TRBD1	TRBV5-4	TRBJ1-4	-	TGTGCCAGCAGCCTACAGGGGGCAGTTGAAAAACTGTTTTTT	CASSLQGAVEKLFF
-	TRBV19	TRBJ2-7	few	TGTGCCAGTACGAACAGGGCATACGAGCAGTACTTC	CASTNRAYEQYF
-	TRBV24-1	TRBJ2-5	-	TGTGCCCACACCCGAAGGGATTTTCTTAGGGCCATTAGCCAAGAGACCCAGTACTTC	CAHTRRDFLRAISQETQYF
TRBD1	TRBV5-4	TRBJ1-2	-	TGTGCCAGCAGCAGACCGGGACAGATCTTATACGGCTACACCTTC	CASSRPGQILYGYTF
TRBD1	TRBV28	TRBJ2-5	few	TGTGGATGGGGGACAGGGAGGGAGACCCAGTACTTC	CGWGTGRETQYF
-	TRBV28	TRBJ1-4	-	TGTGCCAGCAGTTTACGGGGGCTCGCTGAAAAACTGTTTTTT	CASSLRGLAEKLFF
-	TRBV27	TRBJ1-6	-	TGTGCCAGCAAATCGGGGTATTCACCCCTCCACTTT	CASKSGYSPLHF
TRBD1	TRBV19	TRBJ2-2	-	TGTGCCAGTAGTCGACGGGACAGATTCACCGGGGAGCTGTTTTTT	CASSRRDRFTGELFF
TRBD2	TRBV6-1	TRBJ2-7	-	TGTGCCAGCAGTGAGCCGGGACTAGCGGGAGCCTACGAGCAGTACTTC	CASSEPGLAGAYEQYF
TRBD1	TRBV29-1	TRBJ2-1	-	TGCAGCGTTATCCGGGACAGGGGACTTGAGCAGTTCTTC	CSVIRDRGLEQFF
TRBD1	TRBV3-1/TRBV3-2	TRBJ2-2	-	TGTGCCAGCAGCCGAAAATCGACAGGGATATTCGTTGACACCGGGGAGCTGTTTTTT	CASSRKSTGIFVDTGELFF
-	TRBV21-1	TRBJ2-7	few	TGTGCCAGCAGCAAAGAGTCAGATTACTCCTACGAGCAGTACTTC	CASSKESDYSYEQYF
TRBD2	TRBV14	TRBJ2-2	few	TGTGCCAGCAGCCCCGGGACTAGCGGGGCCGGGGAGCTGTTTTTT	CASSPGTSGAGELFF
-	TRBV28	TRBJ1-2	-	TGTGCCAGCAGACTCCCAGGGTATGGCTACACCTTC	CASRLPGYGYTF
-	TRBV10-1	TRBJ2-3	once	TGCGCCAGCAGTGGGGACACAGATACGCAGTATTTT	CASSGDTDTQYF
TRBD2	TRBV4-3	TRBJ2-2	medium-sized	TGCGCCAGCAGCCAAGGAGGGACTAGCGGGGGACGGAACACCGGGGAGCTGTTTTTT	CASSQGGTSGGRNTGELFF
-	TRBV7-9	TRBJ1-2	-	TGTGCCAGCAGCTTCGTGGAAGAATATGGCTACACCTTC	CASSFVEEYGYTF
TRBD1	TRBV19	TRBJ2-1	-	TGTGCCAGTAGTATAGGAGGGGGCGTAATCAATGAGCAGTTCTTC	CASSIGGGVINEQFF
TRBD2	TRBV6-5	TRBJ2-1	-	TGTGCCAACGGGACTAGTTCCTACAATGAGCAGTTCTTC	CANGTSSYNEQFF